This TCR beta chain derives from a study of cytomegalovirus exposure and HLA in healthy donors. In the study overall: Earlier results showed 120 million or so unique TCR beta sequences derived from some 180 million T cells. Findings and limits, study-wide: Sequencing probably produced one cluster of sequence variants that were highly shared. Cytomegalovirus association was assigned to about 150 TCR beta chains. A missense variant in DCLRE1C was later tied to TCR beta V- and J-gene trimming.

Worth noting for this clone: Its antigen is unidentified.

Both 60 Vbeta primers and 13 Jbeta primers went into the PCR. Measured with immunoSEQ multiplex PCR; TCRdb has only the in-frame clones, and not every one. Of more than 65,000 clones in the sample, 60% to 80% were seen once. CDR1 MNHEY and CDR2 SMNVEV come from the germline V gene (reference sequence). The CDR3 is made up of 13 amino acids. The V end lost 3 bases, the J end lost 5 bases, and 10 bases lay between the germline ends. Sequencing used PBMCs. This TCR derives from a female donor in good health and CMV-seronegative. This sequence joins TRBV27 and TRBJ1-1, with a tentative D call TRBD1 (5 bases). The CDR3 region has the DNA TGTGCCAGCAGTTTGGGGGGTCGGACTGAAGCTTTCTTT. Amino acid sequence: CASSLGGRTEAFF.